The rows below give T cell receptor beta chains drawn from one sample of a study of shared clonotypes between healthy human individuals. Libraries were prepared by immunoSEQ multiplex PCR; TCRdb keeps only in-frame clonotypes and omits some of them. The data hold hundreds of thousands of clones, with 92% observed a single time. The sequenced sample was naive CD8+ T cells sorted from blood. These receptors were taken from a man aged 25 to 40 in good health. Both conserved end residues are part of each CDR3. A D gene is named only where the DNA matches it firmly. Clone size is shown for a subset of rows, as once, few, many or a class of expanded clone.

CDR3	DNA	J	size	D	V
CASTSRRTGDTDTQYF	TGTGCCAGCACCTCCCGACGGACGGGAGACACAGATACGCAGTATTTT	TRBJ2-3	.	.	TRBV28
CASSFREGHEQFF	TGTGCCAGCAGCTTCCGGGAGGGCCATGAGCAGTTCTTC	TRBJ2-1	.	TRBD2	TRBV5-4
CASSPMDTVSYEQYF	TGTGCCAGCAGTCCTATGGACACGGTCTCCTACGAGCAGTACTTC	TRBJ2-7	once	.	TRBV27
CASSQLPGQGNEQYF	TGTGCCAGCAGCCAATTGCCGGGACAGGGCAACGAGCAGTACTTC	TRBJ2-7	.	TRBD1	TRBV7-9
CASSIGTSGSSYNEQFF	TGTGCCAGTAGTATTGGGACTAGCGGGAGTTCTTACAATGAGCAGTTCTTC	TRBJ2-1	few	TRBD2	TRBV19
CASSHNLAGGQNEQFF	TGTGCCAGCAGTCATAACCTAGCGGGAGGACAAAATGAGCAGTTCTTC	TRBJ2-1	.	TRBD2	TRBV7-7
CASSFGARSYNEQFF	TGTGCCAGCAGTTTTGGGGCACGCTCCTACAATGAGCAGTTCTTC	TRBJ2-1	.	.	TRBV27
CASSEGVSIGYTF	TGTGCCAGCAGCGAGGGGGTTTCAATTGGCTACACCTTC	TRBJ1-2	.	.	TRBV2
CASSWGPGTDTQYF	TGTGCCAGCAGCTGGGGTCCTGGGACAGATACGCAGTATTTT	TRBJ2-3	once	.	TRBV13
CASSLGGQAQPSTDTQYF	TGCGCCAGCAGCTTGGGGGGACAGGCGCAACCTAGCACAGATACGCAGTATTTT	TRBJ2-3	.	TRBD1	TRBV5-1
CASSLDRGPSYEQYF	TGTGCCAGCAGTTTAGACAGGGGTCCCTCCTACGAGCAGTACTTC	TRBJ2-7	.	TRBD1	TRBV6-6
CATSSQRTNTYEQYF	TGTGCCACCAGCAGTCAGCGAACTAACACCTACGAGCAGTACTTC	TRBJ2-7	.	.	TRBV15
CASSRTSGAYEQYF	TGTGCCAGCAGCCGGACTAGCGGTGCCTACGAGCAGTACTTC	TRBJ2-7	.	TRBD2	TRBV28
CATGTGNGYTF	TGTGCCACCGGGACAGGGAATGGCTACACCTTC	TRBJ1-2	.	TRBD1	TRBV19
CASTSSLYEQYF	TGTGCCAGCACTAGCTCCTTATACGAGCAGTACTTC	TRBJ2-7	.	.	TRBV2
CASSTRQGYTF	TGTGCCAGCAGCACCCGACAGGGCTACACCTTC	TRBJ1-2	.	.	TRBV11-2
CASSLHLNEQFF	TGCGCCAGCAGCCTACACCTCAATGAGCAGTTCTTC	TRBJ2-1	.	.	TRBV4-1
CASSLSRGVTDTQYF	TGTGCCAGCAGTTTAAGCAGGGGAGTTACAGATACGCAGTATTTT	TRBJ2-3	.	.	TRBV27
CAWSDGTGSREQYF	TGTGCCTGGAGTGACGGAACAGGGAGTCGCGAGCAGTACTTC	TRBJ2-7	.	.	TRBV30
CASSESYYSCEQYF	TGTGCCAGCAGTGAATCGTACTACTCCTGCGAGCAGTACTTC	TRBJ2-7	.	.	TRBV6-1
CASSLVGGAGGYTF	TGTGCCAGCAGCTTGGTGGGGGGCGCTGGGGGCTACACCTTC	TRBJ1-2	.	.	TRBV5-4
CASSYLMGADTQYF	TGTGCCAGCAGTTACCTGATGGGAGCAGATACGCAGTATTTT	TRBJ2-3	.	.	TRBV6-5
CASRTRDRVYTEAFF	TGTGCCAGCAGGACCCGGGACAGGGTGTACACTGAAGCTTTCTTT	TRBJ1-1	once	TRBD1	TRBV27
CASKEGGTGELFF	TGCGCCAGCAAAGAGGGCGGCACCGGGGAGCTGTTTTTT	TRBJ2-2	once	.	TRBV5-1
CASSPMGRETYEQYF	TGTGCCAGCAGCCCCATGGGACGGGAGACCTACGAGCAGTACTTC	TRBJ2-7	.	.	TRBV5-6